Below, one T cell receptor (beta chain) is given with its context. Data came from immunoSEQ multiplex PCR; TCRdb stores just in-frame clones and leaves some out. The sample has around 500,000 clones, around nine tenths seen once. The data were obtained in a study of blood T cell repertoires in COVID-19. Background on the study: In each case, the material was cDNA or gDNA derived from T cells, B-cell-depleted T cells, or PBMCs.

Germline V gene data show CDR1 as SGHRS and CDR2 as YFSETQ. Trimming left V 5 bases short and J 0 bases short, with 8 bases between. CDR3 length: 14 amino acids. The sequence came from a woman in her fifties or sixties who had recovered from COVID-19. Sequencing input: PBMCs or T cells enriched from blood (not recorded which). The chain combines TRBV5-1 with TRBJ2-2; D perhaps matches TRBD2 (5 bases). CDR3 sequence: CASRRVSNTGELFF. The DNA for the CDR3 is TGCGCCAGCAGGCGGGTATCGAACACCGGGGAGCTGTTTTTT. The full variable domain, rest sourced from reference TRBV5-1 and TRBJ2-2, is KAGVTQTPRYLIKTRGQQVTLSCSPISGHRSVSWYQQTPGQGLQFLFEYFSETQRNKGNFPGRFSGRQFSNSRSEMNVSTLELGDSALYLCASRRVSNTGELFFGEGSRLTVL.